This T cell receptor beta chain was captured by sequencing in a study of regulatory T cells in long-lasting Graves disease. Study context: Treatment with antithyroid drugs for over 5 years, together with positive TSH receptor antibodies, meant persistent Graves' disease.

This clonotype was detected only once. Its cognate antigen is unknown. From germline, CDR1 is LNHNV and CDR2 YYDKDF (reference sequence). Between the trimmed V and J ends, which lost 0 bases and 0 bases, there was a span of 16 bases. This CDR3 has 18 residues. Study results and caveats: It was in persistent disease that TRBV28, TRBJ1-2 and TRBJ2-5 were favored.

Combining iRepertoire HTBI primers with Arm-PCR of CDR3 regions, the authors built TCR beta libraries. Per the original data handling: Overall, samples carried approximately 60 TRBV and 14 TRBJ segments. In TCRdb, the multiplex PCR reads were re-called with MiXCR into one record per CDR3 protein. TCRdb, not the authors, supplied the V and J calls. The data hold roughly 430,000 distinct CDR3 sequences, with over 20% observed a single time. The sample's time point: persistent/refractory GD, antithyroid drugs over 5 years with positive TRAb. Construction of the TCR library relied on RNA isolated from PBMCs. American Thyroid Association guidelines defined how Graves' disease was diagnosed.

The input for sequencing was peripheral blood mononuclear cells (PBMCs), taken when the disease was refractory, from a patient treated with antithyroid drugs. The chain combines TRBV15 with TRBJ2-3; D may be TRBD1 (6 bases). The receptor comes from a female donor with Graves disease. The CDR3 reads CATSRDLGAKGSTDTQYF. CDR3 DNA: TGTGCCACCAGCAGAGATCTGGGGGCGAAAGGGAGCACAGATACGCAGTATTTT.